The 20 T cell receptor beta chains below all came from one sample that was sequenced in a study of beta chain features in type 1 diabetes. Investigators reverse transcribed all isolated RNA, so they sequenced expressed TCRB transcripts. Measured with immunoSEQ multiplex PCR; TCRdb has only the in-frame clones, and not every one. Of about 230,000 clones listed, more than 9% were seen once; the top ten hold less than 0.035%. The sample taken for sequencing was naive CD4+ T cells from blood. Source of these receptors: a woman between 18 and 30 years old in good health.

This clone was seen a handful of times. The chain uses TRBV5-4 and TRBJ2-3; 7 bases match TRBD2. Germline values: CDR1 SGHNT, CDR2 YYREEE (reference sequence). V lost 3 bases and J lost 1; bases outside the gene matches: 5. The CDR3 is 15 residues long. DNA for the CDR3: TGTGCCAGCAGCTCCAGGGAGGGTGGCACAGATACGCAGTATTTT. Translation gives CASSSREGGTDTQYF.

This clone has a handful of counts. This chain uses TRBV6-5 with TRBJ2-7; D uncertain. The CDR3 sequence is 14 residues long. Trimming removed 5 bases from V and 7 bases from J, with 18 bases in between. Per the germline V gene, CDR1 is MNHEY and CDR2 is SVGAGI. CDR3 DNA: TGTGCCAGCAGTGAAGTTCGGGTGAAGAGGGAGCAGTACTTC. Residues: CASSEVRVKREQYF.

The rearrangement joins TRBV6-4 to TRBJ1-1, with TRBD1 as a possible D gene (5 bases). Germline lookup yields CDR1 MRHNA and CDR2 SNTAGT. With 5 bases removed from V and 2 bases from J, the gap between germline ends came to 15 bases. This CDR3 comprises 15 residues. The CDR3 sequence is CASSLSGRINTEAFF. CDR3 in DNA: TGTGCCAGCAGTCTATCAGGGAGGATCAACACTGAAGCTTTCTTT.

For the CDR3, the DNA is TGTGCCAGCAGCGAAGGGACTTCTGGAAACACCATATATTTT. Its protein is CASSEGTSGNTIYF. This chain connects TRBV9 to TRBJ1-3; tentative D call: TRBD1 (5 bases). The length of the CDR3 is 14 residues. CDR1 is SGDLS and CDR2 is YYNGEE in the germline V gene. Deletions cut 3 bases from V and 1 base from J, with 8 bases between.

This rearrangement joins TRBV5-1 to TRBJ2-2; tentative D call: TRBD2 (6 bases). The germline gives CDR1 SGHRS, CDR2 YFSETQ. Deletions cut 4 bases from V and 1 base from J, with 14 bases between. The CDR3 runs to 16 residues. The CDR3 DNA reads as TGCGCCAGCAGCGTAACCGGGACTCGGAACACCGGGGAGCTGTTTTTT. This gives the protein CASSVTGTRNTGELFF.

This clone was counted between two and nine times. This chain links TRBV21-1 with TRBJ1-2; TRBD1 was called by the table and not checked on the DNA. TRBV21-1 is a listed pseudogene. CDR3 size: 18 residues. The CDR3 sequence: CASSERDRVFYILSGYTF. CDR3 bases: TGTGCCAGCAGCGAGCGGGACAGGGTTTTTTATATCTTAAGTGGCTACACCTTC.

This clone appeared a few times. The gene calls are TRBV27 and TRBJ2-5; 9 bases align to TRBD2. Germline V CDR1 and CDR2: MNHEY, SMNVEV (reference sequence). Trimming at V came to 4 bases and at J to 5 bases, leaving 5 bases not matched to a gene. The CDR3 runs 14 residues. The CDR3 reads CASSWGLAGETQYF. In DNA, the CDR3 is TGTGCCAGCAGTTGGGGACTAGCAGGGGAGACCCAGTACTTC.

This clone was detected a few times. The gene calls are TRBV6-6 and TRBJ2-7; 7 positions agree with TRBD2. The V and J ends lost 10 bases and 0 bases, in that order; junction bases with no gene match: 9. Germline V gene lookup returns CDR1 MNHNY and CDR2 SVGAGI (reference sequence). The CDR3 contains 14 residues. The DNA of the CDR3 is TGTGCCACCCGCGGGAGCCTCCACTCCTACGAGCAGTACTTC. Residues: CATRGSLHSYEQYF.

This clone was observed a handful of times. This sequence joins TRBV9 and TRBJ1-1; TRBD1 aligns across 9 bases. Per the germline V gene, CDR1 is SGDLS and CDR2 is YYNGEE. The CDR3 spans 15 residues. The V and J ends lost 2 bases and 4 bases, in that order; junction bases with no gene match: 6. The CDR3: CASSVRQGGGTEAFF. The CDR3 nucleotides read TGTGCCAGCAGCGTCCGACAGGGGGGAGGCACTGAAGCTTTCTTT.

The chain joins TRBV5-5 to TRBJ2-3; 7 bases agree with TRBD1. From germline, CDR1 is SGHKS and CDR2 YYEKEE (reference sequence). The CDR3 contains 15 residues. J was trimmed by 8 bases and V by 6 bases; bases with no gene match: 15. The CDR3 nucleotides are TGTGCCAGCAACCCGGGACAGCCCCCCCTAGTTACGCAGTATTTT. Translating gives CASNPGQPPLVTQYF.

There are a few counts of this clone. The chain carries TRBV18 and TRBJ2-2, with 7 bases matching TRBD1. The V and J ends lost 6 bases and 4 bases, in that order; junction bases with no gene match: 11. The CDR3 spans 16 residues. CDR1 is KGHSH and CDR2 is LQKENI in the germline V gene. In DNA, the CDR3 is TGTGCCAGCTCTCTACAGGGGACGAAAGGCACCGGGGAGCTGTTTTTT. Its translation is CASSLQGTKGTGELFF.

This clone was counted many times. V gene TRBV28 combines with J gene TRBJ2-3; D gene unclear. The CDR3 is 11 amino acids. V shed 7 bases and J shed 4 bases, with 6 bases lying between them. The germline V gene encodes CDR1 MDHEN and CDR2 SYDVKM. As DNA, the CDR3 is TGTGCCAGCACCAATGCAGATACGCAGTATTTT. Translation gives CASTNADTQYF.

This clone occurred a few times. The chain recombines TRBV6-5 with TRBJ2-7; D might be TRBD1 (5 bases). Trimming removed 0 bases from V and 6 bases from J, with 15 bases in between. The germline V gene encodes CDR1 MNHEY and CDR2 SVGAGI. The length of the CDR3 is 15 residues. CDR3 DNA: TGTGCCAGCAGTTACTCGACCGCAGGGCCTCGCGAGCAGTACTTC. This translates into CASSYSTAGPREQYF.

Only a few counts were recorded for this clone. This chain links TRBV29-1 with TRBJ1-1; D is undetermined. The CDR3 length is 13 residues. Trimming removed 5 bases from V and 1 base from J, with 11 bases in between. The germline gives CDR1 SQVTM, CDR2 ANQGSEA. In DNA form, the CDR3 reads TGCAGCGTTAGAACAGCGGAGAACACTGAAGCTTTCTTT. This codes for CSVRTAENTEAFF.

The chain recombines TRBV19 with TRBJ1-3; 7 bases align to TRBD1. Germline-derived CDR1 and CDR2 are LNHDA and SQIVND (reference sequence). The CDR3 contains 15 residues. The V and J ends lost 3 bases and 2 bases, in that order; junction bases with no gene match: 4. The CDR3 region is CASSISGTAGNTIYF. For the CDR3, the DNA is TGTGCCAGTAGTATTTCCGGGACAGCTGGAAACACCATATATTTT. Together with reference TRBV19 and TRBJ1-3, the CDR3 gives the full variable domain: DGGITQSPKYLFRKEGQNVTLSCEQNLNHDAMYWYRQDPGQGLRLIYYSQIVNDFQKGDIAEGYSVSREKKESFPLTVTSAQKNPTAFYLCASSISGTAGNTIYFGEGSWLTVV.

CDR3 residues: CASTTRGGTDTQYF. CDR3 coding DNA: TGTGCCAGCACCACACGGGGGGGCACAGATACGCAGTATTTT. V is TRBV7-6 and J is TRBJ2-3, with TRBD2 matching 7 bases. Germline CDR1 reads SGHVS; CDR2 reads FNYEAQ. This CDR3 is built from 14 residues. V lost 7 bases and J lost 1; bases outside the gene matches: 5.

The chain combines TRBV6-1 with TRBJ1-1; 8 nucleotides line up with TRBD1. V dropped 2 bases and J dropped 1; count of bases not matched to a gene: 12. The CDR3 has 18 residues. The germline V gene encodes CDR1 MNHNS and CDR2 SASEGT. CDR3 sequence (DNA): TGTGCCAGCAGTGAATGGAGACAGGGGCGAGGAACGAACACTGAAGCTTTCTTT. Its translation: CASSEWRQGRGTNTEAFF.

This chain links TRBV4-1 with TRBJ1-3, with TRBD1 matching over 11 bases. The CDR3 is 16 amino acids. Germline CDR1 is MGHRA and CDR2 is YSYEKL. After removal of 6 bases from V and 7 bases from J, the junction contained 11 bases not matched to a gene. CDR3 residues: CASRPMYRDRGNTIYF. The CDR3 region has the DNA TGCGCCAGCAGACCGATGTACCGGGACAGGGGGAACACCATATATTTT.

This clone was picked up a small number of times. One end of the junction fails to match germline, which may point to a read error. The rearrangement joins TRBV9 to TRBJ2-7; 7 bases are a match to TRBD1. The germline V gene encodes CDR1 SGDLS and CDR2 YYNGEE. The CDR3 covers 13 residues. The CDR3 nucleotides read TGTGCCAGCAGCGCCCAGGGGGACGACGAGCAGCACTTC. Protein sequence: CASSAQGDDEQHF. The variable domain in full, completed from reference TRBV9 and TRBJ2-7, reads DSGVTQTPKHLITATGQRVTLRCSPRSGDLSVYWYQQSLDQGLQFLIQYYNGEERAKGNILERFSAQQFPDLHSELNLSSLELGDSALYFCASSAQGDDEQHFGPGTRLTVT.

CDR3 DNA: TGCGCCAGCAGCCACACTAGCGGCCACTCCTACAATGAGCAGTTCTTC. This codes for CASSHTSGHSYNEQFF. This rearrangement joins TRBV5-1 to TRBJ2-1; the match to TRBD2 covers 8 bases. This CDR3 has 16 amino acids. Germline V gives CDR1 SGHRS, CDR2 YFSETQ. Trimming took 4 bases from V and 0 from J; bases not matched to a gene: 6.